The sequence of this T cell receptor beta chain was determined in a study of neoadjuvant anti-PD-1 for oral cavity cancer. Generated by immunoSEQ multiplex PCR, the TCRdb table keeps only in-frame clones and is missing some. The data hold 60,000 to 75,000 clones, with about four fifths observed a single time. The CDR3 sequence is 16 residues long. Analysis of PBMCs was direct, with no culture step. Material: PBMCs, obtained before nivolumab (anti-PD-1) treatment. The rearrangement links TRBV21-1 to TRBJ1-2. TRBV21-1 is a recognized pseudogene. The receptor's source is a person aged 35-79 years with oral cavity squamous cell carcinoma. CDR3 in DNA: TGTGCCAGCAGCAAAGTTTCGGCGGGCGACCGGGGGGGCTACACCTTC. Residues: CASSKVSAGDRGGYTF.